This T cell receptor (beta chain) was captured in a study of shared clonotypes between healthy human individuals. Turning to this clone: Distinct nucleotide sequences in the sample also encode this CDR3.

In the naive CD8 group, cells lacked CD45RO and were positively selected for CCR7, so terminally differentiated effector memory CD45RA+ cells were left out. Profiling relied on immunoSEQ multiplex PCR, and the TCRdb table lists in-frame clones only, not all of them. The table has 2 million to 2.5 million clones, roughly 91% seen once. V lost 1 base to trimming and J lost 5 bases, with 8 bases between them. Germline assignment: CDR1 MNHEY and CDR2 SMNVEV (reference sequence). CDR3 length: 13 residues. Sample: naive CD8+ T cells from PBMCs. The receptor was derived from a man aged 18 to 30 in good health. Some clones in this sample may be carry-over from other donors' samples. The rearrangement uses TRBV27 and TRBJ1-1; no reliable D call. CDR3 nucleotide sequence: TGTGCCAGCAGTTTATTAGCGAATACTGAAGCTTTCTTT. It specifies CASSLLANTEAFF.